This T cell receptor (beta chain) stems from a study of regulatory T cells in long-lasting Graves disease. Whole-study context: Graves' patients diagnosed newly had used antithyroid drugs under 3 months. Study results and caveats: Peripheral blood, not thyroid tissue, was the sole material studied. There was favoring of TRBV28, TRBJ1-2 and TRBJ2-5 in persistent disease.

The time point: newly diagnosed GD, antithyroid drugs for less than 3 months. From PBMCs, RNA was extracted and then used to make the TCR library. This clonotype showed up many times. Its antigen is still unknown. To make TCR beta libraries, researchers used iRepertoire HTBI primers and Arm-PCR of CDR3 regions. Source study methods: Across all samples, approximately 68 TRBV segments and around 15 TRBJ segments were identified. MiXCR, applied by TCRdb to the multiplex PCR reads, yields one record per CDR3 protein. These V and J calls originate from TCRdb's pipeline instead of the authors' own analysis. Here the sample spans around 400,000 distinct CDR3 sequences, roughly a sixth being singletons. Germline V CDR1 and CDR2: SGHTA, FQGTGA. The junction had 6 bases not matched to a gene; V was cut back by 7 bases and J by 2 bases. This CDR3 is 14 amino acids long.

The rearrangement links TRBV7-3 to TRBJ2-3; 7 nucleotides match TRBD1. The receptor was isolated from a female donor with Graves disease. Sequencing used peripheral blood mononuclear cells (PBMCs), obtained at new diagnosis, from a patient treated with antithyroid drugs. CDR3 nucleotides: TGTGCCAGCAAGGGGGCAAGGGTCACAGATACGCAGTATTTT. Protein: CASKGARVTDTQYF.